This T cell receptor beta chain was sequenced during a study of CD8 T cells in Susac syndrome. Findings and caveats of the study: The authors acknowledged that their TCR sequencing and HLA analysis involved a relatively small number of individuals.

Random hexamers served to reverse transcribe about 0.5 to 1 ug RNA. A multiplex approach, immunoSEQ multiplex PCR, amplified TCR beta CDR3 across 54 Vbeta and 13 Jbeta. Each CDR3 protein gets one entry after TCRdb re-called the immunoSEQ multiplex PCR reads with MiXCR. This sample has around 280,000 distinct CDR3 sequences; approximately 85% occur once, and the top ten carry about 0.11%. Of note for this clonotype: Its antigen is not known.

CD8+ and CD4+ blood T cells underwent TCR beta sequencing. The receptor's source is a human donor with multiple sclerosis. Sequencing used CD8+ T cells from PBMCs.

The CDR3 coding sequence is TGTGCCAGCAGTTTATTGGGTGGGCCAGATACGCAGTATTTT. Protein sequence: CASSLLGGPDTQYF. The rearrangement uses TRBV27 and TRBJ2-3; D ambiguous. CDR1 and CDR2 from the germline V gene are MNHEY and SMNVEV (reference sequence). The CDR3 totals 14 residues. The V end lost 1 base, the J end lost 4 bases, and 9 bases lay between the germline ends.